The sequence of this T cell receptor beta chain was determined in a study of identical twins. Germline values: CDR1 KGHDR, CDR2 SFDVKD. V was pared by 7 bases and J by 0 bases, with 6 bases of the junction left unmatched. This CDR3 has 16 amino acids. This clonotype has more than one count but fewer than ten. TCRdb analysed the 5' RACE reads with MiXCR anew, one entry per CDR3 protein. The sample consists of about 890,000 distinct CDR3 sequences, about 12% of them appearing once. This sample also belongs to another study, concerning yellow fever vaccine responses in identical twins.

The TCR originated in a woman under 30 in good health. The V call is TRBV24-1, the J call TRBJ2-2; 8 nucleotides align to TRBD2. The source material was PBMCs. The CDR3 nucleotides are TGTGCCACCAGCCGAAGCGGGGGATCGAACACCGGGGAGCTGTTTTTT. It is translated as CATSRSGGSNTGELFF.